Shown below are 23 T cell receptor beta chains from a single sample sequenced in a study of blood T cells in healthy people across ages. For the second PCR, which ran for roughly 6 to 11 cycles, a sample-barcoded 5' primer and a J-beta primer mix were used. In TCRdb, the 5' RACE reads were re-called with MiXCR into one record per CDR3 protein. The sample lists about 640,000 distinct CDR3 sequences, roughly 58% occurring once. Input material: blood. The receptors shown here come from a man aged 55 to 70 in good health.

This clonotype was detected only a few times. The chain combines TRBV12-3 or TRBV12-4 with TRBJ1-5, with D perhaps TRBD1 (5 bases). The CDR3 contains 13 residues. Trimming stripped 5 bases from V and 2 bases from J, with 7 bases between. The CDR3 here is CASSRDGNQPQHF. In DNA form, the CDR3 reads TGTGCCAGCAGTCGGGACGGCAATCAGCCCCAGCATTTT.

In nucleotides, the CDR3 is TGTGCCATCAACTCGGGACAGGGGAACTATGGCTACACCTTC. This encodes CAINSGQGNYGYTF. The chain joins TRBV10-3 to TRBJ1-2; TRBD1 matches 10 bases. CDR1 is ENHRY and CDR2 is SYGVKD in the germline V gene. This CDR3 has 14 residues. J lost 2 bases, V lost 7 bases, and 4 bases had no gene match.

This chain links TRBV6-5 with TRBJ2-1; no reliable D call. Trimming took off 3 bases at V and 0 bases at J, with 9 bases between the two ends. This CDR3 has 15 amino acids. Germline CDR1 and CDR2: MNHEY and SVGAGI. The DNA of the CDR3 is TGTGCCAGCAGTTATACCCGAAGCTCCTACAATGAGCAGTTCTTC. Translating gives CASSYTRSSYNEQFF.

V usage is TRBV25-1 and J usage is TRBJ1-1, with 8 nucleotides matching TRBD1. The germline gives CDR1 MGHDK, CDR2 SYGVNS. The CDR3 loop spans 12 amino acids. V shed 8 bases, J shed 11 bases, and the junction held 10 bases outside the gene matches. CDR3 sequence: CASRADRVTAFF. CDR3 DNA sequence: TGTGCCAGCCGAGCGGACAGGGTGACCGCTTTCTTT.

This clonotype was counted at least ten times. This rearrangement joins TRBV29-1 to TRBJ2-7, with 7 bases aligning to TRBD2. The germline CDR1 and CDR2 sequences are SQVTM and ANQGSEA. The CDR3 is 12 amino acids. V lost 7 bases and J lost 5; bases outside the gene matches: 8. The CDR3 loop reads CSATLGGDEQYF. DNA of the CDR3: TGCAGCGCCACGCTGGGGGGGGACGAGCAGTACTTC.

Details on this clonotype: A much larger clone lies one base from this, so it may be a read error. The chain has TRBV5-1 and TRBJ2-3; 7 nucleotides match TRBD2. Per germline, CDR1 SGHRS and CDR2 YFSETQ. With V trimmed by 5 bases and J by 5 bases, 11 bases remained unmatched. This CDR3 has 15 amino acids. CDR3 nucleotides: TGCGCCAGCAGTCACGCGGGGGTTAGGGGAGATACGCAGTATTTT. This codes for CASSHAGVRGDTQYF. The full variable domain, with the rest looked up from reference TRBV5-1 and TRBJ2-3, is KAGVTQTPRYLIKTRGQQVTLSCSPISGHRSVSWYQQTPGQGLQFLFEYFSETQRNKGNFPGRFSGRQFSNSRSEMNVSTLELGDSALYLCASSHAGVRGDTQYFGPGTRLTVL.

This chain connects TRBV7-6 to TRBJ1-4; 10 positions agree with TRBD1. The germline V gene encodes CDR1 SGHVS and CDR2 FNYEAQ. This CDR3 has 19 residues. V dropped 1 base and J dropped 8; count of bases not matched to a gene: 16. The CDR3 DNA sequence: TGTGCCAGCAGCTTAGGATCTGCGACAGGGGGCGCACGGGACGAAAAACTGTTTTTT. Protein product: CASSLGSATGGARDEKLFF.

This sequence joins TRBV2 and TRBJ2-3; TRBD1 matches 7 bases. The length of the CDR3 is 16 residues. The V gene's germline CDR1 is SNHLY and CDR2 FYNNEI. The J segment lost 1 base and the V segment lost 4 bases, leaving 8 bases of the junction unmatched. CDR3 residues: CASSVPDRVGTDTQYF. In DNA form, the CDR3 reads TGTGCCAGCAGTGTTCCCGACAGGGTGGGCACAGATACGCAGTATTTT.

This clonotype was recorded at least ten times. This chain links TRBV7-9 with TRBJ2-7, with TRBD1 matching 8 bases. The CDR3 covers 16 residues. Germline-derived CDR1 and CDR2 are SEHNR and FQNEAQ (reference sequence). J was trimmed by 3 bases and V by 5 bases; bases with no gene match: 12. This CDR3 reads CASSRGDRLFYYEQYF. CDR3 nucleotides: TGTGCCAGCAGCCGAGGGGACAGGCTTTTTTACTACGAGCAGTACTTC.

The gene calls are TRBV3-1 and TRBJ1-5, with D perhaps TRBD1 (5 bases). CDR1 is LGHDT and CDR2 is YNNKEL in the germline V gene (reference sequence). Between the trimmed V and J ends, which lost 5 bases and 5 bases, there was a span of 13 bases. The CDR3 contains 14 residues. The CDR3 reads CASSNGGEDQPQHF. The CDR3 DNA reads TGTGCCAGCAGCAATGGAGGGGAGGATCAGCCCCAGCATTTT.

The J gene is TRBJ2-1, the V gene TRBV10-1, with a tentative D call TRBD2 (5 bases). The V and J ends lost 6 bases and 7 bases respectively, with 10 bases between them. This CDR3 is 12 amino acids long. CDR1 is WNHNN, CDR2 SYGVQD, per germline (reference sequence). CDR3 loop: CASSPGTNEQFF. The CDR3 region has the DNA TGCGCCAGCAGCCCGGGAACGAATGAGCAGTTCTTC.

The genes are TRBV29-1 and TRBJ1-2, with a weak D call TRBD1 (6 bases). The V end lost 4 bases, the J end lost 4 bases, and 19 bases lay between the germline ends. This CDR3 has 15 residues. From germline, CDR1 is SQVTM and CDR2 ANQGSEA. The chain's CDR3 is CSVGTGKAAGYGYTF. The CDR3 DNA sequence: TGCAGCGTTGGAACAGGGAAGGCAGCAGGCTATGGCTACACCTTC.

The chain combines TRBV13 with TRBJ1-1; D gene uncertain. The CDR3 contains 13 residues. The germline gives CDR1 PRHDT, CDR2 FYEKMQ (reference sequence). The ends were cut back, 4 bases at V and 6 bases at J, with 12 bases in the middle. CDR3 nucleotides: TGTGCCAGCAGCTACAGTGTCGGGGCTGAAGCTTTCTTT. Its protein product is CASSYSVGAEAFF.

This clonotype was seen more than once but under ten times. The V call is TRBV28, the J call TRBJ2-1; 11 bases are a match to TRBD2. The CDR3 length is 13 residues. The germline V gene has CDR1 MDHEN and CDR2 SYDVKM. V dropped 10 bases and J dropped 7; count of bases not matched to a gene: 6. The CDR3 reads CATLAGGRNEQFF. The DNA for the CDR3 is TGTGCCACCCTAGCGGGGGGCCGTAATGAGCAGTTCTTC.

The chain employs TRBV3-1 and TRBJ2-5; D not resolved. CDR3 size: 14 residues. The V end was cut by 0 bases, the J end by 5 bases, with 10 bases between. Per germline, CDR1 LGHDT and CDR2 YNNKEL (reference sequence). The CDR3 here is CASSQDYSSETQYF. The DNA for the CDR3 is TGTGCCAGCAGCCAAGATTACTCTTCCGAGACCCAGTACTTC.

V usage is TRBV7-8 and J usage is TRBJ2-3, with D maybe TRBD2 (6 bases). Trimming stripped 5 bases from V and 5 bases from J, with 14 bases between. CDR3 length equals 14 residues. Looked up from germline, CDR1 is SGHVS and CDR2 is FQNEAQ. CDR3 sequence (DNA): TGTGCCAGCAGCCCGGGAGCGGCCGGAGATACGCAGTATTTT. This sequence encodes CASSPGAAGDTQYF.

V and J are TRBV7-7 and TRBJ2-5; D is possibly TRBD1 (6 bases). Trimming pared 3 bases from V and 11 bases from J, leaving 19 bases between. In germline, CDR1 is SSHAT, CDR2 FNYEAQ (reference sequence). The CDR3 covers 14 residues. This CDR3 is CASSLNPDSFEQYF. The CDR3 coding sequence is TGTGCCAGCAGCTTGAATCCGGACAGTTTTGAGCAGTACTTC.

This chain connects TRBV7-2 to TRBJ2-7; a weak D match, TRBD2 (7 bases). The germline V gene encodes CDR1 SGHTA and CDR2 FQGNSA. The CDR3 runs 15 residues. With 5 bases removed from V and 3 bases from J, the gap between germline ends came to 17 bases. The DNA for the CDR3 is TGTGCCAGCAGCGACGGGGGGCCTGGAGTCTACGAGCAGTACTTC. This translates into CASSDGGPGVYEQYF.

Only a few counts were recorded for this clonotype. The chain has TRBV29-1 and TRBJ2-5; 8 bases are a match to TRBD2. This CDR3 has 13 residues. Germline V gives CDR1 SQVTM, CDR2 ANQGSEA. The J segment lost 4 bases and the V segment lost 7 bases, leaving 8 bases of the junction unmatched. This CDR3 is CSAGRGGRETQYF. The CDR3 bases are TGCAGCGCTGGACGGGGGGGACGAGAGACCCAGTACTTC. Together with reference TRBV29-1 and TRBJ2-5, the CDR3 gives the full variable domain: SAVISQKPSRDICQRGTSLTIQCQVDSQVTMMFWYRQQPGQSLTLIATANQGSEATYESGFVIDKFPISRPNLTFSTLTVSNMSPEDSSIYLCSAGRGGRETQYFGPGTRLLVL.

J is TRBJ2-7 and V is TRBV5-1; perhaps TRBD2 as D (5 bases). Matching the DNA end better, TRBJ2-5 makes the J call doubtful. Germline assignment: CDR1 SGHRS and CDR2 YFSETQ. The CDR3 has 17 amino acids. The CDR3 sequence is CASSLGVGFGKRETQYF. The CDR3 bases are TGCGCCAGCAGCTTGGGAGTCGGTTTCGGGAAAAGAGAGACCCAGTACTTC.

V is TRBV20-1 and J is TRBJ2-2; TRBD1 agrees at 8 bases. CDR3 length equals 16 residues. The V gene end was trimmed by 0 bases and the J gene end by 5 bases; junction bases not matched to a gene: 8. Germline assignment: CDR1 DFQATT and CDR2 SNEGSKA (reference sequence). CDR3 coding DNA: TGCAGTGCTAGAGATGTGGCAGGGGGCCGGACCGGGGAGCTGTTTTTT. Protein product: CSARDVAGGRTGELFF.

The chain couples TRBV7-9 to TRBJ2-7; TRBD1 or TRBD2 may be the D gene (5 bases each). The CDR3 runs 15 residues. CDR1 is SEHNR and CDR2 is FQNEAQ in the germline V gene (reference sequence). The ends were cut back, 2 bases at V and 0 bases at J, with 11 bases in the middle. CDR3 bases: TGTGCCAGCAGCTTATGGGACGGAAGCTCCTACGAGCAGTACTTC. It translates to CASSLWDGSSYEQYF.

About this clonotype: A read error may be the cause here, since a much bigger clone is one base away. V usage is TRBV7-2 and J usage is TRBJ2-7; either TRBD1 or TRBD2 may supply D (5 bases each). V was cut by 7 bases and J by 2 bases, with 18 bases left in between. The CDR3 sequence is 15 residues long. Germline V gene lookup returns CDR1 SGHTA and CDR2 FQGNSA. The CDR3 is CASNFSVQGPYEQYF. The CDR3 bases are TGTGCCAGCAACTTTTCGGTCCAGGGACCCTACGAGCAGTACTTC. Looking up the rest from reference TRBV7-2 and TRBJ2-7 gives the full variable domain: GAGVSQSPSNKVTEKGKDVELRCDPISGHTALYWYRQSLGQGLEFLIYFQGNSAPDKSGLPSDRFSAERTGGSVSTLTIQRTQQEDSAVYLCASNFSVQGPYEQYFGPGTRLTVT.